Listed here are 18 T cell receptor beta chains from one sample, sequenced in a study of cytomegalovirus exposure and HLA in healthy donors. Primers included in the PCR were 60 Vbeta and 13 Jbeta primers. Here immunoSEQ multiplex PCR was the method, and the copy in TCRdb shows in-frame clones only, minus some. The sample includes fewer than 80,000 clones, approximately 71% seen only once; the top ten take 20% to 25%. Sequenced: PBMCs. The receptors shown here come from a man aged 45-65 years in good health and CMV-seropositive.

J is TRBJ2-7 and V is TRBV9, with D possibly TRBD1 on 6 matching bases. Looked up from germline, CDR1 is SGDLS and CDR2 is YYNGEE. This CDR3 contains 12 residues. Trimming removed 0 bases from V and 6 bases from J, with 7 bases in between. Written as DNA, the CDR3 is TGTGCCAGCAGCGTAGGAGGGGGCGAGCAGTACTTC. Translated, it gives CASSVGGGEQYF.

V is TRBV30 and J is TRBJ1-5; D possibly corresponds to TRBD1 (6 bases). Trimming left V 2 bases short and J 0 bases short, with 11 bases between. Germline V lookup: CDR1 GTSNPN, CDR2 SVGIG (reference sequence). CDR3 length: 15 amino acids. The CDR3 sequence is CAWSFGQNSNQPQHF. CDR3 nucleotide sequence: TGTGCCTGGAGTTTCGGACAGAATAGCAATCAGCCCCAGCATTTT.

There are a few counts of this clone. This chain uses TRBV28 with TRBJ2-7; 8 bases match TRBD1. CDR1 and CDR2 from the germline V gene are MDHEN and SYDVKM. Trimming at V came to 3 bases and at J to 2 bases, leaving 6 bases not matched to a gene. This CDR3 spans 15 amino acids. The CDR3 coding sequence is TGTGCCAGCAGTTTGATCCGACAGGGGCCCTACGAGCAGTACTTC. It translates to CASSLIRQGPYEQYF. The variable domain in full, completed from reference TRBV28 and TRBJ2-7, reads DVKVTQSSRYLVKRTGEKVFLECVQDMDHENMFWYRQDPGLGLRLIYFSYDVKMKEKGDIPEGYSVSREKKERFSLILESASTNQTSMYLCASSLIRQGPYEQYFGPGTRLTVT.

The gene calls are TRBV2 and TRBJ2-7; TRBD2 matches at 12 bases. V gave up 6 bases and J gave up 3 bases; unmatched junction bases: 3. The CDR3 spans 14 residues. CDR1 is SNHLY and CDR2 is FYNNEI in the germline V gene. Here the CDR3 reads CASRTSGSHYEQYF. The DNA of the CDR3 is TGTGCCAGCAGGACTAGCGGGAGCCACTACGAGCAGTACTTC.

V usage is TRBV7-8 and J usage is TRBJ1-3; 7 positions agree with TRBD1. The CDR3 extends over 14 amino acids. Germline values: CDR1 SGHVS, CDR2 FQNEAQ. J was trimmed by 3 bases and V by 5 bases; bases with no gene match: 4. The CDR3 sequence is CASSADRVGNTIYF. CDR3 DNA: TGTGCCAGCAGCGCCGACAGGGTTGGAAACACCATATATTTT.

This rearrangement joins TRBV28 to TRBJ2-5; TRBD2 aligns across 7 bases. The junction had 11 bases not matched to a gene; V was cut back by 8 bases and J by 5 bases. Per the germline V gene, CDR1 is MDHEN and CDR2 is SYDVKM. The CDR3 is made up of 14 amino acids. The CDR3 protein is CASQAAGTTETQYF. DNA of the CDR3: TGTGCCAGCCAAGCGGCCGGGACTACGGAGACCCAGTACTTC. Supplemented by reference TRBV28 and TRBJ2-5, the full variable domain reads DVKVTQSSRYLVKRTGEKVFLECVQDMDHENMFWYRQDPGLGLRLIYFSYDVKMKEKGDIPEGYSVSREKKERFSLILESASTNQTSMYLCASQAAGTTETQYFGPGTRLLVL.

This clone was found once. V and J are TRBV2 and TRBJ1-2, with a tentative D call TRBD1 (6 bases). The ends were cut back, 6 bases at V and 4 bases at J, with 18 bases in the middle. The CDR3 spans 15 residues. The V gene's germline CDR1 is SNHLY and CDR2 FYNNEI. This CDR3 is CASRGLRGAGYGYTF. The CDR3 DNA reads as TGTGCCAGCAGGGGGCTCAGGGGCGCGGGCTATGGCTACACCTTC.

The V and J genes are TRBV27 and TRBJ1-5, with D tentatively TRBD1 (6 bases). V lost 5 bases and J lost 3, with 17 bases in between. The CDR3 length is 16 residues. CDR1 and CDR2 from the germline V gene are MNHEY and SMNVEV (reference sequence). CDR3 DNA sequence: TGTGCCAGCAGTCAACTACCCAGACAGGACAATCAGCCCCAGCATTTT. This codes for CASSQLPRQDNQPQHF.

The table lists this clone with a few counts. The genes are TRBV11-1 and TRBJ2-3, with 10 bases identical to TRBD2. In germline, CDR1 is SGHAT, CDR2 FQDESV (reference sequence). V was clipped by 6 bases and J by 0 bases; unmatched bases: 9. The CDR3 covers 17 residues. The DNA of the CDR3 is TGTGCCAGCAGAACACTAGCGGGACGGGTCAGCACAGATACGCAGTATTTT. Translating gives CASRTLAGRVSTDTQYF.

The chain employs TRBV7-2 and TRBJ2-7; 8 bases agree with TRBD1. CDR1 is SGHTA, CDR2 FQGNSA, per germline. Losses at the gene ends were 2 bases for V and 2 bases for J; bases not matched to a gene: 8. The length of the CDR3 is 16 residues. The CDR3 here is CASSLWPGTGTYEQYF. Written as DNA, the CDR3 is TGTGCCAGCAGCTTATGGCCCGGGACAGGAACCTACGAGCAGTACTTC.

This clone was seen once. The genes are TRBV19 and TRBJ2-5, with 8 nucleotides matching TRBD2. Germline-derived CDR1 and CDR2 are LNHDA and SQIVND (reference sequence). CDR3 size: 15 residues. J gave up 2 bases and V 7 bases, and 9 bases lay outside the gene matches. The CDR3 region has the DNA TGTGCCAGTAATCCTATTGGCGGGGGGCAAGAGACCCAGTACTTC. Encoded protein: CASNPIGGGQETQYF.

This clone has just a few counts. The rearrangement links TRBV11-2 to TRBJ2-7; TRBD1 aligns across 10 bases. Germline CDR1 is SGHAT and CDR2 is FQNNGV. The CDR3 spans 14 residues. After removal of 6 bases from V and 5 bases from J, the junction contained 7 bases not matched to a gene. CDR3 nucleotide sequence: TGTGCCAGCAGGCGGACAGGGGGGATGGACGAGCAGTACTTC. Its protein is CASRRTGGMDEQYF.

The genes are TRBV9 and TRBJ2-5; 10 nucleotides match TRBD1. Germline V CDR1 and CDR2: SGDLS, YYNGEE. V lost 0 bases to trimming and J lost 5 bases; unmatched junction nucleotides: 7. The CDR3 loop spans 16 amino acids. This CDR3 reads CASSVAAGQGYETQYF. CDR3 nucleotide sequence: TGTGCCAGCAGCGTAGCGGCGGGACAGGGGTACGAGACCCAGTACTTC. Full variable domain (remainder filled in from reference TRBV9 and TRBJ2-5): DSGVTQTPKHLITATGQRVTLRCSPRSGDLSVYWYQQSLDQGLQFLIQYYNGEERAKGNILERFSAQQFPDLHSELNLSSLELGDSALYFCASSVAAGQGYETQYFGPGTRLLVL.

This chain links TRBV27 with TRBJ2-1; TRBD1 agrees at 9 bases. CDR1 and CDR2 from the germline V gene are MNHEY and SMNVEV (reference sequence). The CDR3 sequence is 15 residues long. Trimming cost V 6 bases and J 5 bases; bases outside gene matches: 8. The CDR3 is CASRLTGGVHNEQFF. The CDR3 DNA reads as TGTGCCAGCAGATTAACAGGGGGCGTGCACAATGAGCAGTTCTTC.

The chain uses TRBV19 and TRBJ1-5; a weak D match, TRBD1 (5 bases). Trimming took 3 bases from V and 5 from J, leaving 17 bases between them. Per the germline V gene, CDR1 is LNHDA and CDR2 is SQIVND (reference sequence). This CDR3 has 16 residues. CDR3 residues: CASSISAGSSYQPQHF. In nucleotides, the CDR3 is TGTGCCAGTAGTATTTCGGCAGGGTCTTCGTATCAGCCCCAGCATTTT.

The chain links TRBV4-1 to TRBJ1-2; tentative D call: TRBD1 (5 bases). The ends were cut back, 0 bases at V and 6 bases at J, with 14 bases in the middle. The CDR3 is 15 residues long. CDR1 and CDR2 (germline): MGHRA, YSYEKL. This CDR3 reads CASSQDGFRADGYTF. CDR3 nucleotide sequence: TGCGCCAGCAGCCAAGATGGTTTCAGGGCTGATGGCTACACCTTC.

The chain employs TRBV6-5 and TRBJ1-2, with 7 bases that match TRBD1. The V and J ends lost 5 bases and 8 bases, in that order; junction bases with no gene match: 5. The CDR3 has 12 residues. Germline V gene sequence: CDR1 MNHEY, CDR2 SVGAGI. CDR3 protein: CASSDRAEGYTF. The CDR3 bases are TGTGCCAGCAGTGACAGGGCAGAGGGCTACACCTTC.

The chain combines TRBV10-2 with TRBJ2-3; TRBD2 matches 7 bases. J was trimmed by 4 bases and V by 4 bases; bases with no gene match: 8. This CDR3 contains 15 residues. Germline V lookup: CDR1 WSHSY, CDR2 SAAADI. Written as DNA, the CDR3 is TGCGCCAGCAGTGTGGACGGCGGGAGCGCAGATACGCAGTATTTT. Amino acid sequence: CASSVDGGSADTQYF.